This TCR beta chain was profiled in a study of CD4 T cells in relation to SARS-CoV-2 and coronaviruses. Study in general: PBMCs were cultured with antigen for 10 days before TCR beta sequencing.

Note on this clone: The antigen remains unidentified.

Per germline, CDR1 SGHTA and CDR2 FQGNSA. V was trimmed by 5 bases and J by 0 bases, leaving 10 bases between them. The CDR3 is 14 amino acids. TCRdb keeps only in-frame clones here, not all; method: immunoSEQ multiplex PCR. The data show approximately 41,000 clones, under 80% seen once. The chain uses TRBV7-2 and TRBJ2-5; no clear D gene. The sample consisted of memory CD4+ T cells from PBMCs, cultured in vitro. The sequence derives from an adult with COVID-19. For the CDR3, the DNA is TGTGCCAGCAGCCCCCGACGCAACCAAGAGACCCAGTACTTC. Amino acid sequence: CASSPRRNQETQYF.